The T cell receptor beta chain described here comes from a study of vaccination and CD4 T cells after COVID-19. On the study more broadly: The convalescents were made up of six males and four females, two of whom were Hispanic.

The sample's time point: late sampling 161 to 241 days after vaccination in a few convalescent patients. Indicated treatment: roughly ten-day PBMC culture with coronavirus spike peptide pools or control peptides (ViraFEST assay). With peptide pools, ViraFEST first expanded antigen-specific T cells and afterwards sequenced their TCRs. The study sequenced cultured CD4+ T cell DNA using the Oncomine TCR Beta short-read assay. TCRdb reprocessed the PCR reads with MiXCR, giving one entry per CDR3 protein. The table lists about 18,000 distinct CDR3 sequences, approximately 49% of them singletons. Study-wide findings and caveats: Spike mono-reactivity was shown by 304 of 307 vaccine-specific clones in convalescent patients.

Only one count was recorded for this clonotype. The antigen is not known. This clonotype was obtained from a human donor who had recovered from COVID-19. Sample: CD4+ T cells from blood, cultured in vitro, taken about 7 months after SARS-CoV-2 vaccination.

The CDR3 nucleotides are TGTGCCAGCAGTAATCGAATCGCGGGCTACACCTTC. Residues: CASSNRIAGYTF. The gene calls are TRBV6-1 and TRBJ1-2; D remains unclear. CDR3 length equals 12 residues. V lost 5 bases to trimming and J lost 8 bases, with 12 bases between them. In germline, CDR1 is MNHNS, CDR2 SASEGT.